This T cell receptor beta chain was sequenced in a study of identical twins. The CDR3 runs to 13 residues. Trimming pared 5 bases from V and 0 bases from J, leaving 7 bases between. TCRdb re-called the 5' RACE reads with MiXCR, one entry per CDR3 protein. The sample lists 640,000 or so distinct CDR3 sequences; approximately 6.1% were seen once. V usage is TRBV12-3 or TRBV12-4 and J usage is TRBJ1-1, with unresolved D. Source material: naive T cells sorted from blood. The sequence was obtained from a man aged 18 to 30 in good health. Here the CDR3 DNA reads TGTGCCAGCAGTCAAACTTTGAACACTGAAGCTTTCTTT. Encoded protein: CASSQTLNTEAFF.